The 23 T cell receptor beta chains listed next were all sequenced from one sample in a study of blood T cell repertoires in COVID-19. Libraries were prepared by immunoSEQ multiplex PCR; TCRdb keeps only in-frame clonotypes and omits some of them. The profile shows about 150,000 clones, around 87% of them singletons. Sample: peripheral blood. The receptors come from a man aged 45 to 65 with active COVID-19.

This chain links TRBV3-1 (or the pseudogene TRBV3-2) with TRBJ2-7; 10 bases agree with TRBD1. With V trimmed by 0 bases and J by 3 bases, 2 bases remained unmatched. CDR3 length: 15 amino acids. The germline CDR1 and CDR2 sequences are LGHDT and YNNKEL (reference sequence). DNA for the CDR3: TGTGCCAGCAGCCAAGAGGGGACAGGGGTCTACGAGCAGTACTTC. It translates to CASSQEGTGVYEQYF.

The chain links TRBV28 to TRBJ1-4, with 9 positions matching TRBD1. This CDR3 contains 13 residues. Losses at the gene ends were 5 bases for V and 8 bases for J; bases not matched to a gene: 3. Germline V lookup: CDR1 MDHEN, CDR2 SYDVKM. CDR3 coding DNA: TGTGCCAGCAGTCTTGGACAGGGGGAAAAACTGTTTTTT. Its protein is CASSLGQGEKLFF.

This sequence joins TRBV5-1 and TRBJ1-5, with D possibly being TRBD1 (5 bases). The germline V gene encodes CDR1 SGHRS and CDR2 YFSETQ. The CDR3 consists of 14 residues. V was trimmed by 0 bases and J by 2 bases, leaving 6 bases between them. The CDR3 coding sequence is TGCGCCAGCAGCTTGGGGGGGGGCAATCAGCCCCAGCATTTT. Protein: CASSLGGGNQPQHF.

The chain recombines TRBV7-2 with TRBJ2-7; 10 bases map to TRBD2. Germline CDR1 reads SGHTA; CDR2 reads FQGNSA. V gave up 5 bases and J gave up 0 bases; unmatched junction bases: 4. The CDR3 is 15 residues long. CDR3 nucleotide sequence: TGTGCCAGCAGCCCTACTAGCGGGGACTCCTACGAGCAGTACTTC. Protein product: CASSPTSGDSYEQYF.

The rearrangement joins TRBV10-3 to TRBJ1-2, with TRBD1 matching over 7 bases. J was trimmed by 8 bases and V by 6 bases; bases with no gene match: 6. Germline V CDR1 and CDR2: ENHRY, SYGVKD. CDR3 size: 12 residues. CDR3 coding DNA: TGTGCCATCAGCCCGACAGGGCAAGGCTACACCTTC. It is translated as CAISPTGQGYTF.

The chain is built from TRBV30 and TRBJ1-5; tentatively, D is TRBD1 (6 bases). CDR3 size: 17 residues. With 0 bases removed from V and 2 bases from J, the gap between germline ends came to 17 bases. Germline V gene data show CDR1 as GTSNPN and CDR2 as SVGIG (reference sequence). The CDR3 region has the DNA TGTGCCTGGAGTGTAGGGGGGGTAGGTGGTGGCAATCAGCCCCAGCATTTT. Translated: CAWSVGGVGGGNQPQHF. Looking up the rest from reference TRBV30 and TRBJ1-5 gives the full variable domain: SQTIHQWPATLVQPVGSPLSLECTVEGTSNPNLYWYRQAAGRGLQLLFYSVGIGQISSEVPQNLSASRPQDRQFILSSKKLLLSDSGFYLCAWSVGGVGGGNQPQHFGDGTRLSIL.

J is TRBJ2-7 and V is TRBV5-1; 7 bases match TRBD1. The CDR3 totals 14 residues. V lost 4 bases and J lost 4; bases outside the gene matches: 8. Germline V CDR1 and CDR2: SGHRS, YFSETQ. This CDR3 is CASSKDRITYEQYF. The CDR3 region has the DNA TGCGCCAGCAGCAAGGACAGGATTACTTACGAGCAGTACTTC.

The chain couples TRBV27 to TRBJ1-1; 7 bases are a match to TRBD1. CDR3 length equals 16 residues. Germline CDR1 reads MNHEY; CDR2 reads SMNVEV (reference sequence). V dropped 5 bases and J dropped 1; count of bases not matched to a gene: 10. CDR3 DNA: TGTGCCAGCAGTCCACAGACAGGGTGGGGGAACACTGAAGCTTTCTTT. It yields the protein CASSPQTGWGNTEAFF.

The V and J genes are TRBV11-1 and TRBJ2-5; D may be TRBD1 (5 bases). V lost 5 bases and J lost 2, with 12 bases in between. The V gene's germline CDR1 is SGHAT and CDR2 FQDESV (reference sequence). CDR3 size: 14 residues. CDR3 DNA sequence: TGTGCCAGCAGCAAGACAGCTTTACAAGAGACCCAGTACTTC. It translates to CASSKTALQETQYF.

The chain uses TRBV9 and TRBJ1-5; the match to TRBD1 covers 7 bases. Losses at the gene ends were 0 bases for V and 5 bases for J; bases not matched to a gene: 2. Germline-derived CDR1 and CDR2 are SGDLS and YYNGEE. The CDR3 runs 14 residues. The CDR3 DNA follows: TGTGCCAGCAGCGTAGGGACAGGTCATCAGCCCCAGCATTTT. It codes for CASSVGTGHQPQHF. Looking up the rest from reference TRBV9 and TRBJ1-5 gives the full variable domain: DSGVTQTPKHLITATGQRVTLRCSPRSGDLSVYWYQQSLDQGLQFLIQYYNGEERAKGNILERFSAQQFPDLHSELNLSSLELGDSALYFCASSVGTGHQPQHFGDGTRLSIL.

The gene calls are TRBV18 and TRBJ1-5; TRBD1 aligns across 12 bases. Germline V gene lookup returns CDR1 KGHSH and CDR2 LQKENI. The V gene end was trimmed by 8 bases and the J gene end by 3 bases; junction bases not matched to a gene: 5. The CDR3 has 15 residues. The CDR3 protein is CASRGQGAFNQPQHF. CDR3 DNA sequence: TGTGCCAGCCGGGGACAGGGGGCTTTCAATCAGCCCCAGCATTTT. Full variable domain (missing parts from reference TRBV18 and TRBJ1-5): NAGVMQNPRHLVRRRGQEARLRCSPMKGHSHVYWYRQLPEEGLKFMVYLQKENIIDESGMPKERFSAEFPKEGPSILRIQQVVRGDSAAYFCASRGQGAFNQPQHFGDGTRLSIL.

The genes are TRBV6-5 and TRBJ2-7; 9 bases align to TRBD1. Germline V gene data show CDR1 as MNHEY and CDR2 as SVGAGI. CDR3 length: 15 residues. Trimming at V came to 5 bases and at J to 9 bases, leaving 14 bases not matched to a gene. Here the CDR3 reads CASSPEAQGAKLQYF. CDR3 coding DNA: TGTGCCAGCAGTCCCGAGGCACAGGGGGCAAAATTGCAGTACTTC.

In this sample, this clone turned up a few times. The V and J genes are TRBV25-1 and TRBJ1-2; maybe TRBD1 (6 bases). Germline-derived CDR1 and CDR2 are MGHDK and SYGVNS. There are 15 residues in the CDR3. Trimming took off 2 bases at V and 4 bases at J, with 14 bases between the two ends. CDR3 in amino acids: CASSEVGGLGYGYTF. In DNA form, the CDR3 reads TGTGCCAGCAGTGAAGTGGGGGGGCTAGGCTATGGCTACACCTTC.

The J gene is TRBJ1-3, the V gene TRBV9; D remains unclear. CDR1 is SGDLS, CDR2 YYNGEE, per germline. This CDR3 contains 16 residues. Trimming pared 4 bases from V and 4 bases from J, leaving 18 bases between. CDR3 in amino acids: CASSQTTRERGNTIYF. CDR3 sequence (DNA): TGTGCCAGCAGCCAGACTACAAGGGAGAGGGGAAACACCATATATTTT. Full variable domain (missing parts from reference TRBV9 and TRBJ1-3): DSGVTQTPKHLITATGQRVTLRCSPRSGDLSVYWYQQSLDQGLQFLIQYYNGEERAKGNILERFSAQQFPDLHSELNLSSLELGDSALYFCASSQTTRERGNTIYFGEGSWLTVV.

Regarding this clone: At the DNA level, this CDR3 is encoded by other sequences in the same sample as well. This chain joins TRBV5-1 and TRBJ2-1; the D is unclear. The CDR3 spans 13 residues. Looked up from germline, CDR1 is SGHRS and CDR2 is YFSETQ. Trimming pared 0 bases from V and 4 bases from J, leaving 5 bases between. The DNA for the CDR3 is TGCGCCAGCAGCTTGGTAGAGTACAATGAGCAGTTCTTC. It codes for CASSLVEYNEQFF.

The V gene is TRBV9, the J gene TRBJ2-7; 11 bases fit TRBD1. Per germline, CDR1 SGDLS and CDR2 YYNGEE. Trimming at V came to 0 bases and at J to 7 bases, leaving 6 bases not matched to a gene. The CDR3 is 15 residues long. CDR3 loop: CASSVVGTGGSEQYF. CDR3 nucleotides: TGTGCCAGCAGCGTAGTCGGGACAGGGGGAAGTGAGCAGTACTTC.

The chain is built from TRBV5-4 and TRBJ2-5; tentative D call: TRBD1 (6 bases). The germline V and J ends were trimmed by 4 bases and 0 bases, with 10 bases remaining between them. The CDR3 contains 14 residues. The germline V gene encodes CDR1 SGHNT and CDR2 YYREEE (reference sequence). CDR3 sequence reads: CASSAGTNQETQYF. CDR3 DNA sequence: TGTGCCAGCAGCGCCGGGACAAACCAAGAGACCCAGTACTTC.

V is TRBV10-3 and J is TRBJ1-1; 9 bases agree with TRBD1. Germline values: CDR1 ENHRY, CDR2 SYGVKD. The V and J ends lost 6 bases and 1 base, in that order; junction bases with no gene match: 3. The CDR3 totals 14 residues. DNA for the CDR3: TGTGCCATCAGGGACAGGGGACGGAACACTGAAGCTTTCTTT. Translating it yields CAIRDRGRNTEAFF.

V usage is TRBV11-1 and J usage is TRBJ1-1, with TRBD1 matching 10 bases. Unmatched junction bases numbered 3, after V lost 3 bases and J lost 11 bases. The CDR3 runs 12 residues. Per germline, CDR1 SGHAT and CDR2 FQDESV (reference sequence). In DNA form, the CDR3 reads TGTGCCAGCAGCTTTCGGACAGGGGGTGCTTTCTTT. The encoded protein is CASSFRTGGAFF.

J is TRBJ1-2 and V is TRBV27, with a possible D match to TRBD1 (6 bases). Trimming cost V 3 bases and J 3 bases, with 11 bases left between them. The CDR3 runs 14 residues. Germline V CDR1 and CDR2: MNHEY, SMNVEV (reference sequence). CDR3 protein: CASSFRGADYGYTF. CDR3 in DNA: TGTGCCAGCAGTTTCCGGGGGGCGGACTATGGCTACACCTTC.

The CDR3 sequence: CASLLAGGDEQFF. The CDR3 DNA is TGTGCCTCCCTCCTAGCGGGGGGGGATGAGCAGTTCTTC. The rearrangement uses TRBV10-3 and TRBJ2-1; 12 nucleotides align to TRBD2. V lost 11 bases to trimming and J lost 8 bases; unmatched junction nucleotides: 7. The length of the CDR3 is 13 residues. CDR1 and CDR2 from the germline V gene are ENHRY and SYGVKD.

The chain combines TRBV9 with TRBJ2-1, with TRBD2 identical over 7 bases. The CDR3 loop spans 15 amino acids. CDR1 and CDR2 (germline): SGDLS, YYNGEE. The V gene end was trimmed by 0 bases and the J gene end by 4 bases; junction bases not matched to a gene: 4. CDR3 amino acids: CASSVAAGLYNEQFF. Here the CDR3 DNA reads TGTGCCAGCAGCGTAGCAGCGGGGTTGTACAATGAGCAGTTCTTC.

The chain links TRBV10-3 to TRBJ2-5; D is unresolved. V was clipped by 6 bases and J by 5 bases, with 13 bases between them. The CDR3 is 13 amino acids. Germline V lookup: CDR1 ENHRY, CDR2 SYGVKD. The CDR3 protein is CAIRSTGSETQYF. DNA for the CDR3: TGTGCCATCAGAAGCACGGGTTCGGAGACCCAGTACTTC.